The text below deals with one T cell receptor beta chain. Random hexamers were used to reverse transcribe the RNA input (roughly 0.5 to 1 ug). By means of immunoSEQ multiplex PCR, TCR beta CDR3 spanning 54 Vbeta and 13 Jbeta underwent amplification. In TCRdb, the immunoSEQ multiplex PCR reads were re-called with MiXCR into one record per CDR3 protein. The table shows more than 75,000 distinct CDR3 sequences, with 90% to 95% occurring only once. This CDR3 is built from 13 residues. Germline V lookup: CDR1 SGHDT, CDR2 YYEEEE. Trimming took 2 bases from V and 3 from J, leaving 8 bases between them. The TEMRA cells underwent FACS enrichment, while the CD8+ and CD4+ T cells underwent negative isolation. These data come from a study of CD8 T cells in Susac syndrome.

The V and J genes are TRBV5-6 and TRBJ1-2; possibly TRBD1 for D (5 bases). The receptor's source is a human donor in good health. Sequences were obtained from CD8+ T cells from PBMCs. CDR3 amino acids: CASSLEQDYGYTF. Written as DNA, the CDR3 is TGTGCCAGCAGCTTAGAACAGGACTATGGCTACACCTTC. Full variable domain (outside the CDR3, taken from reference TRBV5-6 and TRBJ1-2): DAGVTQSPTHLIKTRGQQVTLRCSPKSGHDTVSWYQQALGQGPQFIFQYYEEEERQRGNFPDRFSGHQFPNYSSELNVNALLLGDSALYLCASSLEQDYGYTFGSGTRLTVV.